A selection of T cell receptor beta chains follows, all from one sample in a study of OX40 agonist ivuxolimab in advanced cancers. Profiling relied on immunoSEQ multiplex PCR, and the TCRdb table lists in-frame clones only, not all of them. The sample has 65,000 to 100,000 clones, around 94% seen once. Sequenced here: CD4+ or CD8+ T cells sorted from blood, sampled in a trial of the OX40 agonist ivuxolimab. These receptors originate from an adult with an advanced solid tumor such as melanoma, head and neck, liver or kidney cancer. CDR3s include the opening cysteine and the closing phenylalanine or tryptophan. D genes are given only for firm matches. The size of a clone is reported for some rows only, either as once, few or many, or as a class for expanded clones.

V gene: TRBV11-2; clone size: .; D gene: .; J gene: TRBJ2-2; CDR3 protein: CAAAKRESNTGELFF; CDR3 DNA: TGCGCAGCGGCCAAACGGGAATCCAACACCGGGGAGCTGTTTTTT
V gene: TRBV5-6; clone size: .; D gene: .; J gene: TRBJ1-5; CDR3 protein: CASSFRANQPQHF; CDR3 DNA: TGTGCCAGCAGCTTCCGCGCGAATCAGCCCCAGCATTTT
V gene: TRBV5-1; clone size: .; D gene: .; J gene: TRBJ1-5; CDR3 protein: CASSPGATAYSNQPQHF; CDR3 DNA: TGCGCCAGCAGCCCGGGGGCCACAGCCTATAGCAATCAGCCCCAGCATTTT
V gene: TRBV2; clone size: .; D gene: TRBD1; J gene: TRBJ1-4; CDR3 protein: CASSGTGMNEKLFF; CDR3 DNA: TGTGCCAGCAGCGGGACAGGGATGAATGAAAAACTGTTTTTT
V gene: TRBV19; clone size: once; D gene: TRBD1; J gene: TRBJ1-5; CDR3 protein: CASSIRGHQPQHF; CDR3 DNA: TGTGCCAGTAGTATAAGGGGGCATCAGCCCCAGCATTTT
V gene: TRBV5-6; clone size: once; D gene: TRBD2; J gene: TRBJ2-7; CDR3 protein: CASSLGLAYYEQYF; CDR3 DNA: TGTGCCAGCAGCTTGGGACTAGCGTACTACGAGCAGTACTTC
V gene: TRBV2; clone size: .; D gene: .; J gene: TRBJ2-1; CDR3 protein: CASSELSSSNEQFF; CDR3 DNA: TGTGCCAGCAGTGAATTGAGCTCCTCGAATGAGCAGTTCTTC
V gene: TRBV19; clone size: .; D gene: .; J gene: TRBJ1-2; CDR3 protein: CASRGQSPYGYTF; CDR3 DNA: TGTGCCAGTAGGGGCCAGTCCCCCTATGGCTACACCTTC
V gene: TRBV2; clone size: .; D gene: .; J gene: TRBJ1-5; CDR3 protein: CASSAGDYQPQHF; CDR3 DNA: TGTGCCAGCAGTGCCGGGGATTATCAGCCCCAGCATTTT
V gene: TRBV4-3; clone size: .; D gene: .; J gene: TRBJ2-4; CDR3 protein: CASSPEVAKNIQYF; CDR3 DNA: TGCGCCAGCAGCCCCGAGGTAGCCAAAAACATTCAGTACTTC
V gene: TRBV14; clone size: .; D gene: TRBD2; J gene: TRBJ2-1; CDR3 protein: CASSQEEARLAVLYNEQFF; CDR3 DNA: TGTGCCAGCAGCCAAGAGGAAGCGCGACTAGCGGTGCTCTACAATGAGCAGTTCTTC
V gene: TRBV4-1; clone size: .; D gene: .; J gene: TRBJ2-3; CDR3 protein: CASSQARSTDTQYF; CDR3 DNA: TGCGCCAGCAGCCAAGCTCGTAGCACAGATACGCAGTATTTT
V gene: TRBV7-9; clone size: .; D gene: .; J gene: TRBJ1-2; CDR3 protein: CASSFGEGNGYTF; CDR3 DNA: TGTGCCAGCAGCTTCGGCGAGGGGAATGGCTACACCTTC
V gene: TRBV28; clone size: once; D gene: .; J gene: TRBJ2-2; CDR3 protein: CASSFSDSNTGELFF; CDR3 DNA: TGTGCCAGCAGTTTTTCTGACAGTAACACCGGGGAGCTGTTTTTT
V gene: TRBV29-1; clone size: .; D gene: .; J gene: TRBJ2-5; CDR3 protein: CSVAPGTGETQYF; CDR3 DNA: TGCAGCGTGGCGCCGGGCACGGGAGAGACCCAGTACTTC
V gene: TRBV27; clone size: .; D gene: TRBD1; J gene: TRBJ1-1; CDR3 protein: CASGYSDRGTEAFF; CDR3 DNA: TGTGCCAGCGGCTATTCGGACAGGGGCACTGAAGCTTTCTTT
V gene: TRBV11-2; clone size: .; D gene: .; J gene: TRBJ1-1; CDR3 protein: CASSLRITEAFF; CDR3 DNA: TGTGCCAGCAGCTTAAGAATCACTGAAGCTTTCTTT
V gene: TRBV6-4; clone size: .; D gene: TRBD2; J gene: TRBJ2-3; CDR3 protein: CASSDSETSVTDTQYF; CDR3 DNA: TGTGCCAGCAGTGACTCGGAGACTAGCGTAACAGATACGCAGTATTTT
V gene: TRBV5-6; clone size: .; D gene: .; J gene: TRBJ1-5; CDR3 protein: CASSTWGSEGFWQPQHF; CDR3 DNA: TGTGCCAGCAGCACCTGGGGGTCCGAGGGATTTTGGCAGCCCCAGCATTTT
V gene: TRBV28; clone size: .; D gene: .; J gene: TRBJ1-4; CDR3 protein: CASKIKPTHDEKLFF; CDR3 DNA: TGTGCCAGCAAAATTAAGCCCACTCATGATGAAAAACTGTTTTTT
V gene: TRBV6-4; clone size: .; D gene: .; J gene: TRBJ2-2; CDR3 protein: CASSDKGDNTGELFF; CDR3 DNA: TGTGCCAGCAGTGACAAGGGAGACAACACCGGGGAGCTGTTTTTT
V gene: TRBV27; clone size: .; D gene: TRBD2; J gene: TRBJ2-7; CDR3 protein: CASSFSGSSYEQYF; CDR3 DNA: TGTGCCAGCAGTTTTAGCGGGAGTAGTTACGAGCAGTACTTC
V gene: TRBV12-5; clone size: .; D gene: .; J gene: TRBJ2-3; CDR3 protein: CASGSPSTDTQYF; CDR3 DNA: TGTGCTAGTGGGTCCCCAAGCACAGATACGCAGTATTTT
V gene: TRBV6-1; clone size: .; D gene: TRBD1; J gene: TRBJ1-2; CDR3 protein: CASSDTWDRQNYGYTF; CDR3 DNA: TGTGCCAGCAGTGACACTTGGGACAGACAAAACTATGGCTACACCTTC
V gene: TRBV6-6; clone size: .; D gene: TRBD1; J gene: TRBJ1-5; CDR3 protein: CASSDRANQPQHF; CDR3 DNA: TGTGCCAGCAGTGACAGGGCTAATCAGCCCCAGCATTTT
V gene: TRBV28; clone size: .; D gene: .; J gene: TRBJ2-6; CDR3 protein: CASSLTGQASSGANVLTF; CDR3 DNA: TGTGCCAGCAGTTTAACGGGGCAGGCCAGCTCTGGGGCCAACGTCCTGACTTTC
V gene: TRBV6-5; clone size: once; D gene: .; J gene: TRBJ2-1; CDR3 protein: CASSYWAGVDEQFF; CDR3 DNA: TGTGCCAGCAGTTACTGGGCAGGGGTGGATGAGCAGTTCTTC
V gene: TRBV7-9; clone size: .; D gene: TRBD2; J gene: TRBJ2-2; CDR3 protein: CASSLGLAGGTGELFF; CDR3 DNA: TGTGCCAGCAGCTTAGGACTAGCGGGAGGCACCGGGGAGCTGTTTTTT
V gene: TRBV5-1; clone size: .; D gene: .; J gene: TRBJ2-1; CDR3 protein: CASSRGTDGNEQFF; CDR3 DNA: TGCGCCAGCAGCCGGGGGACAGACGGCAATGAGCAGTTCTTC
V gene: TRBV27; clone size: .; D gene: .; J gene: TRBJ2-7; CDR3 protein: CASSPDSLFYEQYF; CDR3 DNA: TGTGCCAGCAGCCCCGACAGTCTATTCTACGAGCAGTACTTC
V gene: TRBV7-6; clone size: .; D gene: .; J gene: TRBJ1-5; CDR3 protein: CASSLMGEGQPQHF; CDR3 DNA: TGTGCCAGCAGCTTAATGGGGGAAGGTCAGCCCCAGCATTTT
V gene: TRBV7-3; clone size: .; D gene: .; J gene: TRBJ2-5; CDR3 protein: CASSFTPTETQYF; CDR3 DNA: TGTGCCAGCAGCTTCACCCCGACCGAGACCCAGTACTTC
V gene: TRBV19; clone size: .; D gene: TRBD2; J gene: TRBJ2-1; CDR3 protein: CASVKSSGRAYNEQFF; CDR3 DNA: TGTGCCAGTGTGAAGTCTAGCGGGAGGGCCTACAATGAGCAGTTCTTC
V gene: TRBV4-1; clone size: once; D gene: .; J gene: TRBJ2-7; CDR3 protein: CASSQTGSYEQYF; CDR3 DNA: TGCGCCAGCAGCCAGACAGGTTCCTACGAGCAGTACTTC
V gene: TRBV9; clone size: .; D gene: .; J gene: TRBJ2-1; CDR3 protein: CASSPYPNEQFF; CDR3 DNA: TGTGCCAGCAGCCCTTACCCCAATGAGCAGTTCTTC
V gene: TRBV9; clone size: few; D gene: .; J gene: TRBJ1-2; CDR3 protein: CASSQIGAYGYTF; CDR3 DNA: TGTGCCAGCAGCCAGATAGGGGCCTACGGCTACACCTTC
V gene: TRBV4-1; clone size: .; D gene: .; J gene: TRBJ2-2; CDR3 protein: CASSPGLNTGELFF; CDR3 DNA: TGCGCCAGCAGCCCGGGACTGAACACCGGGGAGCTGTTTTTT
V gene: TRBV7-9; clone size: .; D gene: .; J gene: TRBJ2-3; CDR3 protein: CASSFWDDTDTQYF; CDR3 DNA: TGTGCCAGCAGCTTTTGGGACGATACAGATACGCAGTATTTT
V gene: TRBV19; clone size: .; D gene: .; J gene: TRBJ2-2; CDR3 protein: CASLALMSGELFF; CDR3 DNA: TGTGCCAGTCTTGCCCTAATGAGCGGGGAGCTGTTTTTT
V gene: TRBV7-9; clone size: .; D gene: TRBD2; J gene: TRBJ2-7; CDR3 protein: CASSLAVSGSTYEQYF; CDR3 DNA: TGTGCCAGCAGCTTAGCAGTAAGCGGGAGTACCTACGAGCAGTACTTC
V gene: TRBV28; clone size: .; D gene: TRBD1; J gene: TRBJ2-1; CDR3 protein: CASSSGGAYNEQFF; CDR3 DNA: TGTGCCAGCAGTTCAGGGGGCGCCTACAATGAGCAGTTCTTC
V gene: TRBV29-1; clone size: .; D gene: .; J gene: TRBJ1-3; CDR3 protein: CSVLSTDSGNTIYF; CDR3 DNA: TGCAGCGTATTATCAACAGACTCTGGAAACACCATATATTTT
V gene: TRBV7-9; clone size: .; D gene: TRBD1; J gene: TRBJ1-1; CDR3 protein: CASSLEQGASTEAFF; CDR3 DNA: TGTGCCAGCAGCTTAGAGCAGGGGGCTAGCACTGAAGCTTTCTTT
V gene: TRBV28; clone size: .; D gene: .; J gene: TRBJ2-3; CDR3 protein: CASSLRVSTDTQYF; CDR3 DNA: TGTGCCAGCAGTCTCAGGGTTAGCACAGATACGCAGTATTTT